This entry lists 20 T cell receptor beta chains sequenced from one sample in a study of blood T cell repertoires in COVID-19. TCRdb's table, derived via immunoSEQ multiplex PCR, lists solely in-frame clones and lacks some. The sample lists 40,000 to 45,000 clones, over 70% occurring once. Sequencing used peripheral blood. Receptors were obtained from an elderly woman with acute or convalescent COVID-19.

The chain has TRBV30 and TRBJ1-1; the D gene is possibly TRBD1 (6 bases). The germline CDR1 and CDR2 sequences are GTSNPN and SVGIG (reference sequence). This CDR3 has 14 residues. The V gene lost 0 bases and the J gene lost 8 bases, with 16 bases spanning the gap. The CDR3: CAWSVQDRPWEAFF. The DNA of the CDR3 is TGTGCCTGGAGTGTACAAGACAGGCCTTGGGAAGCTTTCTTT.

The V gene is TRBV15, the J gene TRBJ2-2; 7 positions agree with TRBD2. This CDR3 region has 19 residues. With V trimmed by 2 bases and J by 1 base, 13 bases remained unmatched. Germline CDR1 and CDR2: LNHNV and YYDKDF (reference sequence). DNA for the CDR3: TGTGCCACCAGCAGATACCCTGCCGGGACTAACAAGAACACCGGGGAGCTGTTTTTT. It specifies CATSRYPAGTNKNTGELFF.

V usage is TRBV5-1 and J usage is TRBJ2-3, with 8 bases aligning to TRBD1. The CDR3 consists of 18 residues. Germline V gene lookup returns CDR1 SGHRS and CDR2 YFSETQ. J was trimmed by 4 bases and V by 0 bases; bases with no gene match: 13. The CDR3 spells CASSLVTAGTGSPDTQYF. In nucleotides, the CDR3 is TGCGCCAGCAGCTTGGTAACAGCCGGGACAGGCTCTCCAGATACGCAGTATTTT.

The chain uses TRBV14 and TRBJ1-6; D unclear. The V end was cut by 5 bases, the J end by 8 bases, with 16 bases between. Germline V gives CDR1 SGHDN, CDR2 FVKESK. The CDR3 consists of 15 residues. The CDR3 DNA follows: TGTGCCAGCAGCTCAGCCCTTAGAGGGCATTCACCCCTCCACTTT. Translated, it gives CASSSALRGHSPLHF.

The chain employs TRBV11-2 and TRBJ2-2, with D possibly being TRBD1 (5 bases). The CDR3 contains 13 residues. Per the germline V gene, CDR1 is SGHAT and CDR2 is FQNNGV. V was clipped by 4 bases and J by 6 bases, with 9 bases between them. Here the CDR3 DNA reads TGTGCCAGCAGCTACCAGGGTTCCGGGGAGCTGTTTTTT. Amino acid sequence: CASSYQGSGELFF.

The rearrangement links TRBV7-8 to TRBJ2-1, with D hard to call. The CDR3 loop spans 14 amino acids. The germline gives CDR1 SGHVS, CDR2 FQNEAQ. Between the trimmed V and J ends, which lost 1 base and 7 bases, there was a span of 11 bases. The CDR3 loop is CASSLGGPRNEQFF. The DNA of the CDR3 is TGTGCCAGCAGCTTAGGTGGTCCGCGGAATGAGCAGTTCTTC.

The chain is built from TRBV11-3 and TRBJ2-5; D is perhaps TRBD1 (6 bases). The germline V gene encodes CDR1 SGHNT and CDR2 YENEEA. The V end was cut by 5 bases, the J end by 1 base, with 8 bases between. CDR3 length: 13 residues. CDR3 coding DNA: TGTGCCAGCAGCACGGACAGCCAAGAGACCCAGTACTTC. This codes for CASSTDSQETQYF. The full variable domain, completed using reference TRBV11-3 and TRBJ2-5, is EAGVVQSPRYKIIEKKQPVAFWCNPISGHNTLYWYLQNLGQGPELLIRYENEEAVDDSQLPKDRFSAERLKGVDSTLKIQPAELGDSAVYLCASSTDSQETQYFGPGTRLLVL.

The V call is TRBV30, the J call TRBJ1-1, with D maybe TRBD1 (5 bases). CDR1 is GTSNPN, CDR2 SVGIG, per germline (reference sequence). The CDR3 is made up of 13 amino acids. Trimming took 7 bases from V and 0 from J, leaving 12 bases between them. CDR3 DNA sequence: TGTGCCTCTAGGCGGGGGGTGAACACTGAAGCTTTCTTT. Translating it yields CASRRGVNTEAFF.

The gene calls are TRBV12-3 or TRBV12-4 and TRBJ1-2; D remains ambiguous. V lost 5 bases, J lost 7 bases, and 14 bases lay in between. CDR3 length equals 13 residues. CDR3 loop: CASSRDRGFGYTF. CDR3 nucleotide sequence: TGTGCCAGCAGTCGAGACCGGGGTTTTGGCTACACCTTC.

This rearrangement joins TRBV14 to TRBJ1-2; D is possibly TRBD1 (6 bases). V shed 2 bases and J shed 4 bases, with 17 bases lying between them. The CDR3 length is 16 residues. Per germline, CDR1 SGHDN and CDR2 FVKESK. The CDR3 sequence: CASSQRGGALSYGYTF. The CDR3 DNA sequence: TGTGCCAGCAGCCAACGGGGGGGGGCCTTATCCTATGGCTACACCTTC.

This chain connects TRBV7-9 to TRBJ2-1; D possibly corresponds to TRBD1 (5 bases). Germline CDR1 SEHNR, CDR2 FQNEAQ (reference sequence). The CDR3 length is 15 residues. V lost 5 bases and J lost 2, with 13 bases in between. The CDR3 DNA is TGTGCCAGCAGCGAAGGGGCGGCGGCCTACAATGAGCAGTTCTTC. Translated: CASSEGAAAYNEQFF.

The gene calls are TRBV18 and TRBJ2-1; TRBD1 agrees at 7 bases. Trimming at V came to 3 bases and at J to 8 bases, leaving 7 bases not matched to a gene. The germline V gene encodes CDR1 KGHSH and CDR2 LQKENI. This CDR3 contains 14 residues. The CDR3 DNA sequence: TGTGCCAGCTCACCGACAGGGACGCACGATGAGCAGTTCTTC. This translates into CASSPTGTHDEQFF.

V usage is TRBV7-2 and J usage is TRBJ2-7, with 7 nucleotides matching TRBD2. The CDR3 is 13 residues long. V shed 1 base, J shed 10 bases, and the junction held 7 bases outside the gene matches. Germline V gives CDR1 SGHTA, CDR2 FQGNSA. The CDR3 reads CASSLETSRYQYF. For the CDR3, the DNA is TGTGCCAGCAGCTTAGAGACTAGCAGGTACCAGTACTTC. Using reference TRBV7-2 and TRBJ2-7 for the parts outside the CDR3, the full variable domain is GAGVSQSPSNKVTEKGKDVELRCDPISGHTALYWYRQSLGQGLEFLIYFQGNSAPDKSGLPSDRFSAERTGGSVSTLTIQRTQQEDSAVYLCASSLETSRYQYFGPGTRLTVT.

The chain is built from TRBV4-2 and TRBJ1-4; D gene ambiguous. The CDR3 is 16 amino acids. Germline V lookup: CDR1 LGHNA, CDR2 YNFKEQ. The V gene lost 0 bases and the J gene lost 5 bases, with 13 bases spanning the gap. CDR3: CASSQEAAVLNEKLFF. The CDR3 DNA reads TGTGCCAGCAGCCAAGAGGCGGCAGTCCTGAATGAAAAACTGTTTTTT.

This rearrangement joins TRBV3-1 (or the pseudogene TRBV3-2) to TRBJ2-3; 11 bases are shared with TRBD2. The CDR3 has 14 residues. Trimming took 8 bases from V and 4 from J; bases not matched to a gene: 5. Per germline, CDR1 LGHDT and CDR2 YNNKEL (reference sequence). The CDR3 reads CASLGTSGADTQYF. The CDR3 bases are TGTGCCAGCCTCGGGACTAGCGGTGCAGATACGCAGTATTTT.

This clone was recorded only once. The chain employs TRBV12-5 and TRBJ2-1, with 13 positions matching TRBD2. CDR1 is LGHNT and CDR2 is FRNRAP in the germline V gene. V shed 1 base, J shed 0 bases, and the junction held 12 bases outside the gene matches. The CDR3 consists of 21 residues. DNA of the CDR3: TGTGCTAGTGGTTTGGCTAAAGGGACTAGCGGGATCTGGGACTCCTACAATGAGCAGTTCTTC. Translating gives CASGLAKGTSGIWDSYNEQFF.

The gene calls are TRBV5-1 and TRBJ1-2; TRBD1 matches 7 bases. V trimming: 5 bases; J trimming: 4 bases; junction bases outside the gene matches: 5. Germline CDR1 and CDR2: SGHRS and YFSETQ. CDR3 length: 13 residues. CDR3 loop: CASSPDRVYGYTF. The CDR3 DNA follows: TGCGCCAGCAGTCCCGACAGGGTCTATGGCTACACCTTC.

This chain connects TRBV2 to TRBJ2-7, with D possibly matching TRBD1 (6 bases). This CDR3 is built from 13 residues. V dropped 6 bases and J dropped 2 bases, with 11 bases sitting between them. Germline values: CDR1 SNHLY, CDR2 FYNNEI. The CDR3 bases are TGTGCCAGCAGGGACAGCCTTCCCTACGAGCAGTACTTC. Translation: CASRDSLPYEQYF.

The genes are TRBV7-9 and TRBJ1-1, with unresolved D. Trimming left V 1 base short and J 0 bases short, with 3 bases between. This CDR3 comprises 13 residues. Germline V CDR1 and CDR2: SEHNR, FQNEAQ (reference sequence). CDR3 sequence reads: CASSLGMNTEAFF. CDR3 coding DNA: TGTGCCAGCAGCTTAGGTATGAACACTGAAGCTTTCTTT.

This clone showed up just a few times. The chain employs TRBV5-6 and TRBJ1-2; TRBD1 matches 9 bases. The CDR3 sequence is 15 residues long. CDR1 is SGHDT, CDR2 YYEEEE, per germline. Trimming removed 1 base from V and 4 bases from J; junction bases left unmatched: 5. As DNA, the CDR3 is TGTGCCAGCAGCTTGCGAACAGGGGGCGGCTATGGCTACACCTTC. Encoded protein: CASSLRTGGGYGYTF.